This entry lists 3 T cell receptor beta chains sequenced from one sample in a study of blood T cell repertoires in COVID-19. Measured with immunoSEQ multiplex PCR; TCRdb has only the in-frame clones, and not every one. The sample lists a few hundred thousand clones, around nine tenths occurring once. Sequencing input: PBMCs or T cells enriched from blood (not recorded which). All receptors derive from an older woman who had recovered from COVID-19.

The CDR3 reads CASNPTGGGQPQHF. CDR3 in DNA: TGTGCCAGCAACCCGACAGGGGGTGGTCAGCCCCAGCATTTT. This chain links TRBV9 with TRBJ1-5; TRBD1 matches at 9 bases. The trim removed 6 bases at V and 6 bases at J, leaving 7 bases unmatched. CDR1 is SGDLS and CDR2 is YYNGEE in the germline V gene. The CDR3 contains 14 residues.

The chain links TRBV25-1 to TRBJ1-2; 7 bases align to TRBD1. The CDR3 has 14 residues. Germline V gives CDR1 MGHDK, CDR2 SYGVNS. Trimming cost V 4 bases and J 2 bases; bases outside gene matches: 4. CDR3 bases: TGTGCCAGCAGTGTGCGGGACAGCAACTATGGCTACACCTTC. This codes for CASSVRDSNYGYTF.

The J gene is TRBJ1-1, the V gene TRBV6-5, with D hard to call. The CDR3 is 14 amino acids. Per germline, CDR1 MNHEY and CDR2 SVGAGI. Trimming cost V 7 bases and J 0 bases, with 12 bases left between them. The CDR3 sequence: CASIDTALNTEAFF. CDR3 DNA: TGTGCCAGCATAGATACAGCTTTGAACACTGAAGCTTTCTTT.